One and the same sample provided the 27 T cell receptor beta chains below, sequenced in a study of shared clonotypes between healthy human individuals (dated by TCRdb to 2020 to 2021). Library preparation used the immunoSEQ multiplex PCR assay. The clones in this table, taken by TCRdb from immuneACCESS, are in-frame only. Not every clone is retained; where verified, under half of the shortfall comes from an unresolved V gene, and the cause of the rest is unknown. For this sample the table gives some 530,000 clones, of which over 70% were detected only once. The top ten constitute roughly 13% of the sample. Material for sequencing was PBMCs. These TCRs come from a woman aged 40 to 55 in good health. Some clones in this sample may be carry-over from other donors' samples.

V and J are TRBV29-1 and TRBJ2-3; 15 bases align to TRBD2. Trimming removed 7 bases from V and 3 bases from J; junction bases left unmatched: 8. The CDR3 has 16 residues. Per the germline V gene, CDR1 is SQVTM and CDR2 is ANQGSEA. CDR3 bases: TGCAGCGCACTGGGACTAGCGGGAGGAGGAACAGATACGCAGTATTTT. Translating it yields CSALGLAGGGTDTQYF.

This rearrangement joins TRBV5-5 to TRBJ2-2; unclear D gene. This CDR3 has 16 amino acids. Germline CDR1 reads SGHKS; CDR2 reads YYEKEE (reference sequence). The germline V and J ends were trimmed by 0 bases and 0 bases, with 9 bases remaining between them. The CDR3 sequence: CASSLAVAPNTGELFF. CDR3 DNA: TGTGCCAGCAGCTTGGCCGTAGCACCGAACACCGGGGAGCTGTTTTTT.

This chain uses TRBV7-8 with TRBJ2-1, with D possibly matching TRBD2 (6 bases). The V and J ends lost 1 base and 0 bases respectively, with 7 bases between them. The CDR3 sequence is 15 residues long. Germline V CDR1 and CDR2: SGHVS, FQNEAQ. CDR3 coding DNA: TGTGCCAGCAGCTTAGTCGGGAGCTCCTACAATGAGCAGTTCTTC. It translates to CASSLVGSSYNEQFF.

There are a few counts of this clone. The CDR3: CASSVSTHNEQFF. The CDR3 DNA sequence: TGTGCCAGCAGTGTGAGCACACACAATGAGCAGTTCTTC. The V call is TRBV2, the J call TRBJ2-1; no clear D. V shed 4 bases and J shed 5 bases, with 9 bases lying between them. The CDR3 spans 13 residues. Germline CDR1 SNHLY, CDR2 FYNNEI.

V and J are TRBV4-2 and TRBJ2-5; D might be TRBD2 (6 bases). The CDR3 runs 14 residues. Germline lookup yields CDR1 LGHNA and CDR2 YNFKEQ. V was clipped by 1 base and J by 5 bases, with 11 bases between them. The CDR3 DNA sequence: TGTGCCAGCAGCCAAGGGGGGGACGGGGAGACCCAGTACTTC. Amino acid sequence: CASSQGGDGETQYF.

This clone came up once. With only one base between it and a far larger clone, this is likely a read error. The chain joins TRBV6-4 to TRBJ2-7, with TRBD1 matching over 10 bases. This CDR3 comprises 15 residues. V gave up 6 bases and J gave up 3 bases; unmatched junction bases: 8. CDR1 and CDR2 from the germline V gene are MRHNA and SNTAGT. The CDR3 region is CASSKTGGPNYEQYF. The CDR3 bases are TGTGCCAGCAGCAAGACAGGGGGCCCAAACTACGAGCAGTACTTC.

CDR3 coding DNA: TGTGCCTGGAGTCCTCCCCCGGGCAGGGCTGAAACTGAAGCTTTCTTT. Amino acids: CAWSPPPGRAETEAFF. This chain links TRBV30 with TRBJ1-1; a weak D match, TRBD1 (5 bases). Germline values: CDR1 GTSNPN, CDR2 SVGIG (reference sequence). The CDR3 has 16 amino acids. The germline V and J ends were trimmed by 2 bases and 5 bases, with 21 bases remaining between them.

The chain couples TRBV18 to TRBJ2-7, with 10 bases aligning to TRBD1. Unmatched junction bases numbered 4, after V lost 6 bases and J lost 5 bases. The CDR3 has 13 amino acids. CDR1 is KGHSH, CDR2 LQKENI, per germline. Here the CDR3 reads CASSGQGNNEQYF. In DNA form, the CDR3 reads TGTGCCAGCTCGGGACAGGGGAACAACGAGCAGTACTTC.

The V call is TRBV9, the J call TRBJ2-1, with 7 positions matching TRBD1. The junction had 9 bases not matched to a gene; V was cut back by 4 bases and J by 11 bases. Germline CDR1 reads SGDLS; CDR2 reads YYNGEE. CDR3 size: 13 residues. This CDR3 is CASSPDLRGQQFF. The CDR3 coding sequence is TGTGCCAGCAGCCCGGACCTTAGGGGGCAGCAGTTCTTC.

Regarding this clone: A single base separates this from a much larger clone, so it may be a read error. This chain uses TRBV28 with TRBJ2-1, with 8 nucleotides matching TRBD2. Per germline, CDR1 MDHEN and CDR2 SYDVKM. V lost 6 bases to trimming and J lost 7 bases; unmatched junction nucleotides: 8. The length of the CDR3 is 14 residues. This CDR3 reads CASRTSVSLNEQFF. CDR3 nucleotides: TGTGCCAGCAGGACTAGCGTGAGTTTGAATGAGCAGTTCTTC.

The chain uses TRBV4-1 and TRBJ1-5; D is ambiguous. Germline CDR1 and CDR2: MGHRA and YSYEKL. The CDR3 spans 15 residues. The V gene lost 2 bases and the J gene lost 2 bases, with 10 bases spanning the gap. This CDR3 is CASSQPVAGNQPQHF. The CDR3 coding sequence is TGCGCCAGCAGCCAACCCGTGGCCGGCAATCAGCCCCAGCATTTT.

The chain recombines TRBV30 with TRBJ2-5; D gene uncertain. The CDR3 covers 13 residues. CDR1 GTSNPN and CDR2 SVGIG come from the germline V gene (reference sequence). The germline V and J ends were trimmed by 4 bases and 5 bases, with 14 bases remaining between them. The CDR3 spells CAWISRARETQYF. The CDR3 coding sequence is TGTGCCTGGATTAGTCGAGCCCGGGAGACCCAGTACTTC.

As regards this clone: With a much larger clone just one base away, this may be a read error. The sample contains more than one DNA sequence encoding this CDR3. The chain is built from TRBV6-1 and TRBJ2-3; D not certain. CDR1 is MNHNS, CDR2 SASEGT, per germline. The CDR3 covers 14 residues. CDR3 sequence reads: CASSVDGHPDTQYF. The CDR3 nucleotides read TGTGCCAGCAGTGTGGACGGGCATCCGGATACGCAGTATTTC.

To note about this clone: A far larger clone differs by one base, so this is likely a read error. This chain uses TRBV4-2 with TRBJ2-5, with 12 positions matching TRBD2. Looked up from germline, CDR1 is LGHNA and CDR2 is YNFKEQ. Trimming removed 4 bases from V and 5 bases from J; junction bases left unmatched: 8. This CDR3 spans 16 amino acids. The CDR3 DNA sequence: TGTGCCAGCAGCCCATCATCCGGGACTAGCGGGGAGACCCAGTACTTC. The encoded protein is CASSPSSGTSGETQYF.

The V call is TRBV6-5, the J call TRBJ2-5; D is ambiguous. The CDR3 sequence is 15 residues long. Trimming stripped 0 bases from V and 5 bases from J, with 13 bases between. CDR1 is MNHEY, CDR2 SVGAGI, per germline. CDR3 bases: TGTGCCAGCAGTTACTCGTCGGTCTTGGGGGAGACCCAGTACTTC. Translation gives CASSYSSVLGETQYF.

This rearrangement joins TRBV29-1 to TRBJ2-1, with D unresolved. Germline V gene lookup returns CDR1 SQVTM and CDR2 ANQGSEA. The CDR3 loop spans 12 amino acids. The V end lost 4 bases, the J end lost 7 bases, and 11 bases lay between the germline ends. This CDR3 is CSVATPWNEQFF. The CDR3 DNA is TGCAGCGTTGCGACACCTTGGAATGAGCAGTTCTTC.

J is TRBJ2-5 and V is TRBV29-1; 8 bases map to TRBD1. Trimming took 7 bases from V and 1 from J; bases not matched to a gene: 5. CDR3 length equals 13 residues. Germline CDR1 reads SQVTM; CDR2 reads ANQGSEA. CDR3 coding DNA: TGCAGCGGTAACAGGGGGTCCCAAGAGACCCAGTACTTC. Translated: CSGNRGSQETQYF.

The V gene is TRBV7-2, the J gene TRBJ2-1, with unresolved D. Trimming pared 1 base from V and 4 bases from J, leaving 8 bases between. CDR1 is SGHTA and CDR2 is FQGNSA in the germline V gene. The CDR3 spans 14 residues. The CDR3: CASSLDLLYNEQFF. CDR3 nucleotide sequence: TGTGCCAGCAGCTTAGACTTGTTGTACAATGAGCAGTTCTTC.

The chain couples TRBV28 to TRBJ2-3, with TRBD2 identical over 13 bases. This CDR3 spans 16 amino acids. Germline V gene data show CDR1 as MDHEN and CDR2 as SYDVKM. After removal of 4 bases from V and 4 bases from J, the junction contained 5 bases not matched to a gene. CDR3 DNA sequence: TGTGCCAGCAGTTGCCTGACTAGCGGGAGGCCAGATACGCAGTATTTT. Encoded protein: CASSCLTSGRPDTQYF.

This chain joins TRBV28 and TRBJ2-7; the match to TRBD2 covers 10 bases. V shed 4 bases and J 3 bases; nucleotides not matched to a gene: 6. The CDR3 extends over 15 amino acids. Germline CDR1 and CDR2: MDHEN and SYDVKM. The CDR3 bases are TGTGCCAGCAGTTCCTTGAGGACTAGCGGCTACGAGCAGTACTTC. Encoded protein: CASSSLRTSGYEQYF.

V gene TRBV18 combines with J gene TRBJ2-7; unclear D gene. The CDR3 has 14 amino acids. V was pared by 6 bases and J by 0 bases, with 12 bases between. The germline CDR1 and CDR2 sequences are KGHSH and LQKENI. The CDR3 loop is CASSRAEHSYEQYF. As DNA, the CDR3 is TGTGCCAGCTCCCGAGCAGAACACTCCTACGAGCAGTACTTC.

There are a few counts of this clone. The rearrangement links TRBV18 to TRBJ2-7; 9 bases agree with TRBD1. Germline-derived CDR1 and CDR2 are KGHSH and LQKENI. Unmatched junction bases numbered 12, after V lost 8 bases and J lost 7 bases. The CDR3 sequence is 14 residues long. The CDR3 DNA sequence: TGTGCCAGCCCGGAGTTCGGGACAGGGCGTGAGCAGTACTTC. It is translated as CASPEFGTGREQYF.

The chain has TRBV7-6 and TRBJ2-7; 10 nucleotides align to TRBD1. The CDR3 is made up of 14 amino acids. Germline V gene data show CDR1 as SGHVS and CDR2 as FNYEAQ. V lost 1 base to trimming and J lost 4 bases; unmatched junction nucleotides: 1. The CDR3 spells CASSLGDRGYEQYF. DNA of the CDR3: TGTGCCAGCAGCTTAGGGGACAGGGGTTACGAGCAGTACTTC.

This clone was recorded a few times. The chain is built from TRBV18 and TRBJ2-7; 9 bases agree with TRBD2. The J segment lost 3 bases and the V segment lost 2 bases, leaving 8 bases of the junction unmatched. The germline CDR1 and CDR2 sequences are KGHSH and LQKENI. The CDR3 covers 16 residues. Here the CDR3 reads CASSPGGSSGSYEQYF. CDR3 nucleotide sequence: TGTGCCAGCTCACCAGGAGGAAGTAGCGGGAGCTACGAGCAGTACTTC.

This clone was seen at least ten times. CDR3: CASSYSRQYSGNTIYF. The CDR3, as DNA: TGTGCCAGCAGTTACTCGAGACAGTATTCTGGAAACACCATATATTTT. The chain joins TRBV6-5 to TRBJ1-3; possibly TRBD1 for D (5 bases). The CDR3 is made up of 16 amino acids. Trimming removed 0 bases from V and 1 base from J, with 10 bases in between. In germline, CDR1 is MNHEY, CDR2 SVGAGI.

This clone was seen just once. Distinct nucleotide sequences in the sample also encode this CDR3. V is TRBV11-2 and J is TRBJ2-4, with D tentatively TRBD2 (5 bases). Germline V gene lookup returns CDR1 SGHAT and CDR2 FQNNGV. The length of the CDR3 is 14 residues. V lost 3 bases, J lost 0 bases, and 6 bases lay in between. CDR3 sequence: CASSLDLAKNIQYF. CDR3 nucleotide sequence: TGTGCCAGCAGCTTGGACTTAGCCAAAAACATTCAGTACTTC.

Turning to this clone: The same CDR3 also results from other DNA sequences found in this sample. The chain joins TRBV9 to TRBJ2-1, with TRBD2 as a possible D gene (5 bases). Between the trimmed V and J ends, which lost 1 base and 3 bases, there was a span of 5 bases. Germline V gene data show CDR1 as SGDLS and CDR2 as YYNGEE. This CDR3 has 13 amino acids. The CDR3 loop is CASSVRDYNEQFF. In DNA, the CDR3 is TGTGCCAGCAGCGTACGGGACTACAATGAGCAGTTCTTC.